These 27 T cell receptor beta chains share one sample of origin, sequenced in a study of shared clonotypes between healthy human individuals. Only in-frame clones appear in the TCRdb table, and some are missing; sequencing was by immunoSEQ multiplex PCR. The sample shows about 2.3 million clones, around 92% of them seen only once. Sequencing input: naive CD4+ T cells from PBMCs. As to subset: CD45RA+ positively selected. The receptors come from a man between 18 and 29 years old in good health. Some clones in this sample may be carry-over from other donors' samples.

V usage is TRBV28 and J usage is TRBJ1-3, with D maybe TRBD1 (5 bases). This CDR3 is built from 16 residues. Per germline, CDR1 MDHEN and CDR2 SYDVKM. Trimming left V 5 bases short and J 0 bases short, with 14 bases between. The CDR3 spells CASSHWDGYSGNTIYF. CDR3 nucleotides: TGTGCCAGCAGTCATTGGGACGGTTACTCTGGAAACACCATATATTTT.

The chain joins TRBV28 to TRBJ2-7; D may be TRBD1 (5 bases). V lost 5 bases to trimming and J lost 4 bases, with 12 bases between them. The CDR3 loop spans 13 amino acids. Per germline, CDR1 MDHEN and CDR2 SYDVKM. CDR3 protein: CASSSPGYYEQYF. CDR3 coding DNA: TGTGCCAGCAGTAGTCCAGGGTATTACGAGCAGTACTTC.

The chain employs TRBV5-1 and TRBJ2-1, with 12 bases identical to TRBD2. Trimming at V came to 5 bases and at J to 10 bases, leaving 10 bases not matched to a gene. CDR3 size: 15 residues. From germline, CDR1 is SGHRS and CDR2 YFSETQ. Written as DNA, the CDR3 is TGCGCCAGCAGGCTGACTAGCGGGAGCTTCGGGGAGCAGTTCTTC. This gives the protein CASRLTSGSFGEQFF. Together with reference TRBV5-1 and TRBJ2-1, the CDR3 gives the full variable domain: KAGVTQTPRYLIKTRGQQVTLSCSPISGHRSVSWYQQTPGQGLQFLFEYFSETQRNKGNFPGRFSGRQFSNSRSEMNVSTLELGDSALYLCASRLTSGSFGEQFFGPGTRLTVL.

V usage is TRBV5-4 and J usage is TRBJ2-2, with TRBD2 matching over 8 bases. Germline lookup yields CDR1 SGHNT and CDR2 YYREEE (reference sequence). The CDR3 contains 15 residues. With V trimmed by 1 base and J by 5 bases, 4 bases remained unmatched. The CDR3 coding sequence is TGTGCCAGCAGCTTGCCGGGAGGGCAAACCGGGGAGCTGTTTTTT. Amino acid sequence: CASSLPGGQTGELFF.

V gene TRBV18 combines with J gene TRBJ2-7; D is possibly TRBD1 (5 bases). Between the trimmed V and J ends, which lost 4 bases and 7 bases, there was a span of 17 bases. This CDR3 spans 14 amino acids. Germline lookup yields CDR1 KGHSH and CDR2 LQKENI. The CDR3 loop reads CASSRLRVEHEQYF. In nucleotides, the CDR3 is TGTGCCAGCTCACGACTCAGGGTCGAGCATGAGCAGTACTTC. The entire variable domain, with the rest obtained from reference TRBV18 and TRBJ2-7, is as follows: NAGVMQNPRHLVRRRGQEARLRCSPMKGHSHVYWYRQLPEEGLKFMVYLQKENIIDESGMPKERFSAEFPKEGPSILRIQQVVRGDSAAYFCASSRLRVEHEQYFGPGTRLTVT.

This clone was seen a few times. This chain connects TRBV4-1 to TRBJ1-3; weak D call: TRBD1 (5 bases). The CDR3 length is 16 residues. V shed 0 bases and J shed 4 bases, with 13 bases lying between them. CDR1 and CDR2 from the germline V gene are MGHRA and YSYEKL. DNA of the CDR3: TGCGCCAGCAGCCAAGATCGGGACTTCCCGGGAAACACCATATATTTT. Amino acid sequence: CASSQDRDFPGNTIYF.

The genes are TRBV28 and TRBJ2-3, with D hard to call. Germline V gene lookup returns CDR1 MDHEN and CDR2 SYDVKM. The CDR3 has 12 amino acids. V gave up 6 bases and J gave up 2 bases, with 6 bases separating them. DNA of the CDR3: TGTGCCAGCAGGTGGACCACAGATACGCAGTATTTT. Its translation: CASRWTTDTQYF.

Comments on this clone: At the DNA level, this CDR3 is encoded by other sequences in the same sample as well. The V gene is TRBV2, the J gene TRBJ2-3; a possible D gene is TRBD1 (6 bases). V gave up 3 bases and J gave up 0 bases, with 7 bases separating them. Germline values: CDR1 SNHLY, CDR2 FYNNEI. The CDR3 is made up of 14 amino acids. Written as DNA, the CDR3 is TGTGCCAGCAGTGATCAGGGGAGCACAGATACGCAGTATTTT. Protein: CASSDQGSTDTQYF.

V is TRBV5-6 and J is TRBJ2-4; 13 nucleotides line up with TRBD2. In germline, CDR1 is SGHDT, CDR2 YYEEEE. The CDR3 is made up of 16 amino acids. The V gene end was trimmed by 0 bases and the J gene end by 5 bases; junction bases not matched to a gene: 2. The CDR3 DNA is TGTGCCAGCAGCTTGGGACTAGCGGGAGGTCAAAACATTCAGTACTTC. Protein sequence: CASSLGLAGGQNIQYF.

The chain carries TRBV11-1 and TRBJ2-2, with D uncertain. CDR3 length: 13 residues. Germline V gives CDR1 SGHAT, CDR2 FQDESV (reference sequence). V was pared by 5 bases and J by 5 bases, with 9 bases between. CDR3 protein: CASSLPLTGELFF. CDR3 sequence (DNA): TGTGCCAGCAGCCTACCATTGACCGGGGAGCTGTTTTTT.

The rearrangement joins TRBV5-6 to TRBJ1-1; possibly TRBD1 for D (6 bases). Germline loops: CDR1 SGHDT, CDR2 YYEEEE. V was cut by 0 bases and J by 1 base, with 10 bases left in between. CDR3 length: 15 amino acids. The CDR3 DNA sequence: TGTGCCAGCAGCTTGGGTAGGGGGGCGAACACTGAAGCTTTCTTT. Its translation is CASSLGRGANTEAFF.

The chain carries TRBV18 and TRBJ2-7; a weak D match, TRBD2 (6 bases). The germline CDR1 and CDR2 sequences are KGHSH and LQKENI. This CDR3 is built from 14 residues. The ends were cut back, 6 bases at V and 2 bases at J, with 14 bases in the middle. Written as DNA, the CDR3 is TGTGCCAGCTCTCTTCCGGGACTTCCCTACGAGCAGTACTTC. Protein: CASSLPGLPYEQYF.

This chain connects TRBV7-3 to TRBJ1-1, with unresolved D. The germline V and J ends were trimmed by 3 bases and 3 bases, with 8 bases remaining between them. Germline V gene sequence: CDR1 SGHTA, CDR2 FQGTGA. The CDR3 is made up of 13 amino acids. This chain's CDR3 is CASSFGPHTEAFF. Written as DNA, the CDR3 is TGTGCCAGCAGCTTCGGACCGCACACTGAAGCTTTCTTT.

This chain links TRBV18 with TRBJ2-2, with 7 bases identical to TRBD2. This CDR3 region has 19 residues. Germline CDR1 and CDR2: KGHSH and LQKENI. Unmatched junction bases numbered 17, after V lost 6 bases and J lost 1 base. The CDR3, as DNA: TGTGCCAGCTCCCCCCCACGCGGGAGACACAGCGTGAACACCGGGGAGCTGTTTTTT. It yields the protein CASSPPRGRHSVNTGELFF.

This chain uses TRBV19 with TRBJ2-1, with TRBD1 matching 11 bases. The germline CDR1 and CDR2 sequences are LNHDA and SQIVND (reference sequence). The CDR3 totals 14 residues. V shed 6 bases, J shed 9 bases, and the junction held 7 bases outside the gene matches. The CDR3 DNA reads as TGTGCCAGTAGCCCGGACAGGGGGCTGGGTGAGCAGTTCTTC. As protein: CASSPDRGLGEQFF. The full variable domain, with the rest looked up from reference TRBV19 and TRBJ2-1, is DGGITQSPKYLFRKEGQNVTLSCEQNLNHDAMYWYRQDPGQGLRLIYYSQIVNDFQKGDIAEGYSVSREKKESFPLTVTSAQKNPTAFYLCASSPDRGLGEQFFGPGTRLTVL.

V gene TRBV5-1 combines with J gene TRBJ2-1; 13 nucleotides align to TRBD2. From germline, CDR1 is SGHRS and CDR2 YFSETQ. J was trimmed by 6 bases and V by 4 bases; bases with no gene match: 7. The CDR3 is 16 amino acids. For the CDR3, the DNA is TGCGCCAGCAGCGGACTAGCGGGAGTAAAAGGCAATGAGCAGTTCTTC. Its protein is CASSGLAGVKGNEQFF. The complete variable domain, with remaining parts taken from reference TRBV5-1 and TRBJ2-1, reads KAGVTQTPRYLIKTRGQQVTLSCSPISGHRSVSWYQQTPGQGLQFLFEYFSETQRNKGNFPGRFSGRQFSNSRSEMNVSTLELGDSALYLCASSGLAGVKGNEQFFGPGTRLTVL.

V is TRBV2 and J is TRBJ1-1, with D uncertain. Per the germline V gene, CDR1 is SNHLY and CDR2 is FYNNEI. The CDR3 contains 12 residues. Deletions cut 7 bases from V and 5 bases from J, with 11 bases between. CDR3 in amino acids: CASTPWGTEAFF. CDR3 nucleotides: TGTGCCAGCACGCCCTGGGGAACTGAAGCTTTCTTT.

The rearrangement links TRBV4-2 to TRBJ2-7, with TRBD2 matching 10 bases. This CDR3 has 18 amino acids. V lost 1 base, J lost 1 base, and 10 bases stayed unmatched. The germline CDR1 and CDR2 sequences are LGHNA and YNFKEQ. DNA of the CDR3: TGTGCCAGCAGCCAAGTGGACCAGCGGGAGGGCCTTTCCTACGAGCAGTACTTC. It codes for CASSQVDQREGLSYEQYF.

This chain connects TRBV5-1 to TRBJ2-2, with D unresolved. The CDR3 is made up of 15 amino acids. V gave up 6 bases and J gave up 7 bases, with 19 bases separating them. Germline V gene lookup returns CDR1 SGHRS and CDR2 YFSETQ. CDR3 amino acids: CASNPGYIKVGELFF. In DNA form, the CDR3 reads TGCGCCAGCAACCCAGGATACATTAAAGTCGGGGAGCTGTTTTTT.

CDR3 region: CATSRDYAGQGATDTQYF. In nucleotides, the CDR3 is TGTGCCACCAGCAGAGATTACGCAGGACAGGGGGCTACAGATACGCAGTATTTT. The chain joins TRBV15 to TRBJ2-3, with 11 bases that match TRBD1. V shed 0 bases, J shed 3 bases, and the junction held 8 bases outside the gene matches. CDR3 length equals 18 residues. CDR1 LNHNV and CDR2 YYDKDF come from the germline V gene (reference sequence).

The chain combines TRBV10-3 with TRBJ1-4; TRBD1 matches at 8 bases. V shed 2 bases and J 7 bases; nucleotides not matched to a gene: 6. CDR3 length: 15 residues. The germline V gene has CDR1 ENHRY and CDR2 SYGVKD. The chain's CDR3 is CAISEQGAGSEKLFF. Written as DNA, the CDR3 is TGTGCCATCAGTGAGCAGGGGGCTGGGAGTGAAAAACTGTTTTTT.

This chain links TRBV7-3 with TRBJ1-4; tentative D call: TRBD1 (6 bases). CDR3 size: 16 residues. V was clipped by 5 bases and J by 1 base, with 14 bases between them. Germline CDR1 is SGHTA and CDR2 is FQGTGA. DNA for the CDR3: TGTGCCAGCAGCCCAGGGGCTGGGGTAACTAATGAAAAACTGTTTTTT. Encoded protein: CASSPGAGVTNEKLFF.

The rearrangement uses TRBV7-2 and TRBJ2-7; D is uncertain. Germline V CDR1 and CDR2: SGHTA, FQGNSA. The CDR3 spans 11 residues. V gave up 1 base and J gave up 7 bases, with 5 bases separating them. The CDR3 loop reads CASSLDQEQYF. Here the CDR3 DNA reads TGTGCCAGCAGCTTAGACCAGGAGCAGTACTTC.

V gene TRBV28 combines with J gene TRBJ1-5; the D is unclear. CDR1 is MDHEN, CDR2 SYDVKM, per germline. The CDR3 has 13 amino acids. Trimming cost V 5 bases and J 6 bases, with 11 bases left between them. CDR3 loop: CASSLGFGQPQHF. The CDR3 nucleotides read TGTGCCAGCAGTCTTGGTTTCGGTCAGCCCCAGCATTTT.

The chain links TRBV2 to TRBJ1-5; TRBD1 might be the D (5 bases). The V and J ends lost 3 bases and 7 bases respectively, with 10 bases between them. The CDR3 is made up of 13 amino acids. Germline CDR1 SNHLY, CDR2 FYNNEI. CDR3 sequence (DNA): TGTGCCAGCAGTGAGGGGGGTGGGCAGCCCCAGCATTTT. This translates into CASSEGGGQPQHF.

This clone was seen once. The chain links TRBV29-1 to TRBJ2-1; D is unresolved. There are 12 residues in the CDR3. From germline, CDR1 is SQVTM and CDR2 ANQGSEA. The CDR3 sequence: CVVQLSYNEQFF. The CDR3 bases are TGCGTCGTCCAGCTCTCCTACAATGAGCAGTTCTTC.

J is TRBJ2-7 and V is TRBV5-1, with 9 nucleotides matching TRBD1. The CDR3 totals 15 residues. V gave up 4 bases and J gave up 4 bases; unmatched junction bases: 9. The germline V gene has CDR1 SGHRS and CDR2 YFSETQ. The CDR3 coding sequence is TGCGCCAGCAGCATCTCCGGGACAGGGCAATACGAGCAGTACTTC. This codes for CASSISGTGQYEQYF.